These 11 T cell receptor beta chains were all obtained from the same sample, sequenced in a study of T cell responses to AZD1222 COVID-19 vaccine. Clones were read by immunoSEQ multiplex PCR, and TCRdb kept only the in-frame ones, dropping some. The data show some 150,000 clones, about 93% seen once. The sequences come from peripheral blood, collected on day 0 of AZD1222 vaccination. These TCRs come from an adult in good health.

A note on this clone: Other DNA sequences within the sample encode an identical CDR3. The rearrangement uses TRBV28 and TRBJ1-2; D is unclear. Per the germline V gene, CDR1 is MDHEN and CDR2 is SYDVKM. V dropped 4 bases and J dropped 4 bases, with 4 bases sitting between them. This CDR3 region has 11 residues. The CDR3 sequence is CASSSIYGYTF. The CDR3 nucleotides read TGTGCCAGCAGTTCGATCTATGGCTACACCTTC.

The V call is TRBV5-4, the J call TRBJ1-3; D uncertain. V shed 2 bases and J shed 3 bases, with 12 bases lying between them. CDR1 and CDR2 (germline): SGHNT, YYREEE (reference sequence). This CDR3 is built from 15 residues. This CDR3 reads CASSFSGSYGNTIYF. The CDR3 nucleotides are TGTGCCAGCAGCTTCTCGGGGAGTTATGGAAACACCATATATTTT.

V is TRBV6-4 and J is TRBJ2-7; 9 bases agree with TRBD1. Germline V gene data show CDR1 as MRHNA and CDR2 as SNTAGT. The CDR3 has 14 amino acids. V trimming: 11 bases; J trimming: 2 bases; junction bases outside the gene matches: 10. DNA of the CDR3: TGTGCCCCCCCAGACAGGGGGAAAACCTACGAGCAGTACGTC. Residues: CAPPDRGKTYEQYV.

The chain has TRBV4-2 and TRBJ1-1; D is possibly TRBD1 (6 bases). V was clipped by 0 bases and J by 10 bases, with 12 bases between them. The CDR3 loop spans 13 amino acids. Germline V gene data show CDR1 as LGHNA and CDR2 as YNFKEQ. CDR3 region: CASSQDLGGRAFF. The CDR3 nucleotides read TGTGCCAGCAGCCAAGATTTGGGGGGCAGAGCTTTCTTT.

The chain recombines TRBV7-2 with TRBJ2-2; 9 bases match TRBD2. Germline V gene lookup returns CDR1 SGHTA and CDR2 FQGNSA. The CDR3 runs 14 residues. With 7 bases clipped from V and 7 bases from J, the junction kept 7 bases outside the gene matches. For the CDR3, the DNA is TGTGCCAGCAAACGCGGGGGGGCTAGCGGGGAGCTGTTTTTT. Its translation: CASKRGGASGELFF.

This chain links TRBV27 with TRBJ1-2; D unclear. The CDR3 runs 13 residues. Germline CDR1 and CDR2: MNHEY and SMNVEV (reference sequence). The V end lost 5 bases, the J end lost 3 bases, and 10 bases lay between the germline ends. This CDR3 is CASSQAIHYGYTF. In DNA, the CDR3 is TGTGCCAGCAGTCAGGCTATCCACTATGGCTACACCTTC.

The V call is TRBV5-6, the J call TRBJ2-1; a possible D gene is TRBD1 (7 bases). The CDR3 loop spans 16 amino acids. From germline, CDR1 is SGHDT and CDR2 YYEEEE. Trimming took 4 bases from V and 8 from J, leaving 22 bases between them. This CDR3 reads CASSPYTDRRGDEQFF. The CDR3 DNA sequence: TGTGCCAGCAGCCCCTATACGGACAGGCGGGGCGATGAGCAGTTCTTC.

The chain has TRBV7-2 and TRBJ1-2; D gene ambiguous. Germline V lookup: CDR1 SGHTA, CDR2 FQGNSA. V lost 5 bases and J lost 5, with 18 bases in between. The CDR3 covers 15 residues. The CDR3 sequence is CASSPTAGNRYGYTF. CDR3 in DNA: TGTGCCAGCAGCCCGACGGCCGGAAATCGGTATGGCTACACCTTC. The full variable domain, completed using reference TRBV7-2 and TRBJ1-2, is GAGVSQSPSNKVTEKGKDVELRCDPISGHTALYWYRQSLGQGLEFLIYFQGNSAPDKSGLPSDRFSAERTGGSVSTLTIQRTQQEDSAVYLCASSPTAGNRYGYTFGSGTRLTVV.

This chain connects TRBV19 to TRBJ1-5; D is possibly TRBD1 (6 bases). The germline CDR1 and CDR2 sequences are LNHDA and SQIVND (reference sequence). CDR3 length: 16 residues. V was pared by 1 base and J by 3 bases, with 13 bases between. CDR3 DNA: TGTGCCAGTAGTATAGGTTCCAGGGGCTACAATCAGCCCCAGCATTTT. Protein: CASSIGSRGYNQPQHF. The whole variable domain, filled in from reference TRBV19 and TRBJ1-5, reads DGGITQSPKYLFRKEGQNVTLSCEQNLNHDAMYWYRQDPGQGLRLIYYSQIVNDFQKGDIAEGYSVSREKKESFPLTVTSAQKNPTAFYLCASSIGSRGYNQPQHFGDGTRLSIL.

The CDR3 coding sequence is TGTGCCAGCAGCCAAACGAGGAGGTACAATGAGCAGTTCTTC. This sequence encodes CASSQTRRYNEQFF. This chain connects TRBV6-5 to TRBJ2-1; weak D call: TRBD2 (5 bases). Germline V gene lookup returns CDR1 MNHEY and CDR2 SVGAGI. The V and J ends lost 6 bases and 4 bases respectively, with 13 bases between them. This CDR3 is built from 14 residues.

The rearrangement joins TRBV10-3 to TRBJ2-5; weak D call: TRBD1 (6 bases). CDR3 length: 15 amino acids. Looked up from germline, CDR1 is ENHRY and CDR2 is SYGVKD. Trimming removed 4 bases at V and 5 bases at J, with 17 bases between. CDR3 DNA sequence: TGTGCCATCAGTGGGACAGATAATCTTTCGGAGACCCAGTACTTC. Translating gives CAISGTDNLSETQYF.